This T cell receptor (beta chain) originates from a study of blood T cell repertoires in COVID-19. Across the whole study: T cells, B-cell-depleted T cells, or PBMCs supplied cDNA or gDNA.

V was pared by 4 bases and J by 5 bases, with 11 bases between. The CDR3 sequence is 13 residues long. Germline V gene data show CDR1 as MNHEY and CDR2 as SVGAGI. Repertoires were generated with immunoSEQ multiplex PCR, while TCRdb's copy carries only in-frame clones and drops some. The sample lists approximately 300,000 clones, 80% to 90% seen once, with around 6.6% in the top ten. The receptor's source is a man aged 18 to 35 who had recovered from COVID-19. The chain links TRBV6-5 to TRBJ1-1; possible D gene TRBD1, 6 bases. Sample: peripheral blood. CDR3 in amino acids: CASSSRGGTEAFF. CDR3 nucleotides: TGTGCCAGCAGTTCTAGGGGGGGGACTGAAGCTTTCTTT.